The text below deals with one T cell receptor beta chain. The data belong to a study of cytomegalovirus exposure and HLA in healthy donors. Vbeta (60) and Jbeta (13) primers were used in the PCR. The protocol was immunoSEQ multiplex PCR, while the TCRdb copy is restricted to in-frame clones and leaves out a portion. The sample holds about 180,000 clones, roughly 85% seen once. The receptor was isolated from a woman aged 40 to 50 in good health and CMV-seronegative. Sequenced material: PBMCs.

The CDR3 reads CASTRTVEAFF. The CDR3 coding sequence is TGTGCCAGCACCAGGACAGTAGAAGCTTTCTTT. This chain joins TRBV2 and TRBJ1-1; D might be TRBD1 (6 bases). Per the germline V gene, CDR1 is SNHLY and CDR2 is FYNNEI. The CDR3 consists of 11 residues. V was trimmed by 7 bases and J by 8 bases, leaving 11 bases between them.